Listed here are 22 T cell receptor beta chains from one sample, sequenced in a study of blood T cell repertoires in COVID-19. Assay used: immunoSEQ multiplex PCR; TCRdb lists only in-frame clones, some missing. This sample has some 200,000 clones; approximately 81% occur once, and the top ten carry about 14%. The sample taken for sequencing was peripheral blood. The receptors derive from a woman aged 70 to 79 with COVID-19, enrolled during active disease.

The rearrangement links TRBV5-1 to TRBJ1-1; D is uncertain. V was cut by 0 bases and J by 3 bases, with 6 bases left in between. CDR3 size: 13 residues. The germline gives CDR1 SGHRS, CDR2 YFSETQ. CDR3 nucleotide sequence: TGCGCCAGCAGCTTGGACGGTTACACTGAAGCTTTCTTT. Amino acids: CASSLDGYTEAFF.

Written as DNA, the CDR3 is TGTGCCAGCAGCCAAGCCCTGCAGGGAGGACAGTTCTTC. Protein product: CASSQALQGGQFF. The chain joins TRBV14 to TRBJ2-1; D may be TRBD2 (6 bases). Germline CDR1 SGHDN, CDR2 FVKESK. V lost 1 base, J lost 13 bases, and 14 bases lay in between. This CDR3 is 13 amino acids long.

J is TRBJ2-7 and V is TRBV5-6, with D perhaps TRBD1 (6 bases). CDR3 length equals 14 residues. The V and J ends lost 3 bases and 4 bases respectively, with 14 bases between them. Germline V gene data show CDR1 as SGHDT and CDR2 as YYEEEE. CDR3 coding DNA: TGTGCCAGCAGCTCGAGTGTACAGGGTTACGAGCAGTACGTC. Translated: CASSSSVQGYEQYV.

The chain has TRBV9 and TRBJ2-1; D is perhaps TRBD2 (6 bases). The CDR3 contains 16 residues. Germline V CDR1 and CDR2: SGDLS, YYNGEE. Trimming took 0 bases from V and 3 from J, leaving 13 bases between them. CDR3 sequence reads: CASSVAGRTVYNEQFF. CDR3 sequence (DNA): TGTGCCAGCAGCGTAGCGGGGAGGACTGTCTACAATGAGCAGTTCTTC.

This chain connects TRBV3-1 (or the pseudogene TRBV3-2) to TRBJ2-3, with D hard to call. Trimming cost V 8 bases and J 6 bases, with 18 bases left between them. This CDR3 contains 14 residues. CDR1 LGHDT and CDR2 YNNKEL come from the germline V gene (reference sequence). The CDR3 loop reads CASRSRSRLDTQYF. CDR3 DNA sequence: TGTGCCAGCCGCTCGCGAAGTCGTTTGGATACGCAGTATTTT.

Only a few counts were recorded for this clone. This chain links TRBV19 with TRBJ1-5, with TRBD1 as a possible D gene (5 bases). This CDR3 has 15 residues. V was pared by 4 bases and J by 9 bases, with 19 bases between. Germline CDR1 LNHDA, CDR2 SQIVND (reference sequence). The CDR3 spells CASSNAGTEGRPQHF. The CDR3 nucleotides read TGTGCCAGTAGTAACGCCGGGACGGAGGGTCGGCCCCAGCATTTT.

J is TRBJ2-2 and V is TRBV3-1 (or the pseudogene TRBV3-2), with 12 bases lining up with TRBD2. J lost 6 bases, V lost 2 bases, and 4 bases had no gene match. The CDR3 is made up of 16 amino acids. CDR1 and CDR2 (germline): LGHDT, YNNKEL (reference sequence). The CDR3 region has the DNA TGTGCCAGCAGCCAACCCGGACTAGCGGGGTCCGGGGAGCTGTTTTTT. It is translated as CASSQPGLAGSGELFF.

This clone was counted a single time. This chain's CDR3 is CASSLRGGSSYEQYF. The DNA for the CDR3 is TGTGCCAGCAGCTTACGCGGGGGGAGCTCCTACGAGCAGTACTTC. The chain joins TRBV7-6 to TRBJ2-7; 8 nucleotides match TRBD2. There are 15 residues in the CDR3. Germline V gene data show CDR1 as SGHVS and CDR2 as FNYEAQ. With 2 bases clipped from V and 0 bases from J, the junction kept 3 bases outside the gene matches. The full variable domain, its missing parts supplied by reference TRBV7-6 and TRBJ2-7, is GAGVSQSPRYKVTKRGQDVALRCDPISGHVSLYWYRQALGQGPEFLTYFNYEAQQDKSGLPNDRFSAERPEGSISTLTIQRTEQRDSAMYRCASSLRGGSSYEQYFGPGTRLTVT.

The J gene is TRBJ1-5, the V gene TRBV6-2 or TRBV6-3; possibly TRBD1 for D (6 bases). This CDR3 comprises 12 residues. Germline loops: CDR1 MNHEY, CDR2 SVGEGT. V dropped 2 bases and J dropped 7 bases, with 6 bases sitting between them. CDR3 region: CASSYGGQPQHF. For the CDR3, the DNA is TGTGCCAGCAGTTACGGGGGCCAGCCCCAGCATTTT.

V usage is TRBV28 and J usage is TRBJ1-6; D not certain. CDR3 length equals 15 residues. V shed 5 bases and J shed 9 bases, with 17 bases lying between them. Looked up from germline, CDR1 is MDHEN and CDR2 is SYDVKM. Here the CDR3 reads CASSEGLGRSSPLHF. The CDR3 DNA sequence: TGTGCCAGCAGTGAAGGTCTGGGGAGAAGTTCACCCCTCCACTTT.

The V call is TRBV5-8, the J call TRBJ1-1, with no clear D. This CDR3 contains 15 residues. The germline V and J ends were trimmed by 1 base and 3 bases, with 13 bases remaining between them. Germline V gene lookup returns CDR1 SGHTS and CDR2 YDEGEE. The CDR3 bases are TGTGCCAGCAGCTTGAGGATAGGGAGGGACACTGAAGCTTTCTTT. Protein sequence: CASSLRIGRDTEAFF.

V is TRBV7-9 and J is TRBJ1-4, with no clear D. The CDR3 is made up of 13 amino acids. CDR1 and CDR2 from the germline V gene are SEHNR and FQNEAQ (reference sequence). Trimming cost V 5 bases and J 7 bases, with 11 bases left between them. Here the CDR3 reads CASSLEFGEKLFF. For the CDR3, the DNA is TGTGCCAGCAGCCTGGAGTTCGGTGAAAAACTGTTTTTT.

This clone has a handful of counts. The chain uses TRBV4-1 and TRBJ2-7; 10 nucleotides align to TRBD1. This CDR3 contains 16 residues. The trim removed 4 bases at V and 0 bases at J, leaving 6 bases unmatched. CDR1 and CDR2 from the germline V gene are MGHRA and YSYEKL. The CDR3 spells CASSRNRDRGSYEQYF. CDR3 coding DNA: TGCGCCAGCAGCCGAAACCGGGACAGGGGCTCCTACGAGCAGTACTTC.

The CDR3 sequence: CASSQDRDYGYTF. Here the CDR3 DNA reads TGCGCCAGCAGTCAGGACAGGGACTATGGCTACACCTTC. The chain combines TRBV10-1 with TRBJ1-2; 8 positions match TRBD1. Trimming cost V 5 bases and J 3 bases; bases outside gene matches: 2. CDR3 size: 13 residues. Germline-derived CDR1 and CDR2 are WNHNN and SYGVQD (reference sequence).

The genes are TRBV24-1 and TRBJ2-2; the match to TRBD2 covers 7 bases. Germline CDR1 is KGHDR and CDR2 is SFDVKD. CDR3 size: 16 residues. The junction had 14 bases not matched to a gene; V was cut back by 2 bases and J by 12 bases. This CDR3 reads CATSDSLPGGEVKLFF. CDR3 sequence (DNA): TGTGCCACCAGTGATTCATTACCGGGGGGAGAGGTCAAGCTGTTTTTT.

The chain combines TRBV2 with TRBJ1-2, with D maybe TRBD1 (6 bases). Between the trimmed V and J ends, which lost 5 bases and 0 bases, there was a span of 10 bases. Germline V gene lookup returns CDR1 SNHLY and CDR2 FYNNEI. The CDR3 is 14 residues long. This CDR3 reads CASSSGAANYGYTF. The CDR3 region has the DNA TGTGCCAGCAGTTCAGGGGCGGCTAACTATGGCTACACCTTC.

The chain joins TRBV14 to TRBJ2-3; TRBD2 agrees at 11 bases. Germline assignment: CDR1 SGHDN and CDR2 FVKESK. This CDR3 is 20 amino acids long. With V trimmed by 4 bases and J by 0 bases, 15 bases remained unmatched. CDR3 residues: CASSRRLAGYSGGSTDTQYF. CDR3 coding DNA: TGTGCCAGCAGCCGACGACTAGCGGGATATTCGGGGGGCAGCACAGATACGCAGTATTTT.

The J gene is TRBJ2-2, the V gene TRBV9, with 7 bases matching TRBD1. CDR1 and CDR2 from the germline V gene are SGDLS and YYNGEE. V trimming: 3 bases; J trimming: 6 bases; junction bases outside the gene matches: 2. The CDR3 has 13 amino acids. CDR3 sequence (DNA): TGTGCCAGCAGCGGCGACAGGGCCGGGGAGCTGTTTTTT. Its protein product is CASSGDRAGELFF.

The rearrangement uses TRBV3-1 (or the pseudogene TRBV3-2) and TRBJ2-2; possibly TRBD2 for D (6 bases). The CDR3 totals 14 residues. Germline CDR1 LGHDT, CDR2 YNNKEL (reference sequence). V was clipped by 4 bases and J by 6 bases, with 12 bases between them. This CDR3 reads CASSPGGASGELFF. The CDR3 DNA sequence: TGTGCCAGCAGCCCCGGAGGGGCGTCCGGGGAGCTGTTTTTT.

This clone was detected only a few times. The chain recombines TRBV3-1 (or the pseudogene TRBV3-2) with TRBJ1-2; D remains ambiguous. Germline V gene data show CDR1 as LGHDT and CDR2 as YNNKEL (reference sequence). The germline V and J ends were trimmed by 1 base and 4 bases, with 13 bases remaining between them. The CDR3 spans 15 residues. CDR3 amino acids: CASSQAARRSYGYTF. The CDR3 coding sequence is TGTGCCAGCAGCCAAGCTGCCCGAAGGAGCTATGGCTACACCTTC.

The genes are TRBV2 and TRBJ1-5; no firm D call. Germline V CDR1 and CDR2: SNHLY, FYNNEI. The CDR3 is 15 amino acids. DNA of the CDR3: TGTCCCCGCTGTTACGCGGCACGACCCGGTCAGCCCCAGCATTTT. Amino acids: CPRCYAARPGQPQHF.

The chain has TRBV30 and TRBJ1-4; 9 nucleotides match TRBD1. Germline CDR1 reads GTSNPN; CDR2 reads SVGIG (reference sequence). Losses at the gene ends were 3 bases for V and 3 bases for J; bases not matched to a gene: 2. This CDR3 region has 14 residues. The CDR3 loop reads CAWRGQGSNEKLFF. DNA of the CDR3: TGTGCCTGGAGAGGACAGGGGTCTAATGAAAAACTGTTTTTT.